A selection of T cell receptor beta chains follows, all from one sample in a study of blood T cell repertoires in COVID-19. Repertoires were generated with immunoSEQ multiplex PCR, while TCRdb's copy carries only in-frame clones and drops some. The sample yields roughly 130,000 clones, around 87% seen once. The material sequenced was peripheral blood. These receptors all stem from a woman aged 55-69 years with acute or convalescent COVID-19. Both conserved end residues are part of each CDR3. A D gene is named only where the DNA matches it firmly. Clone size is stated in some rows and not others, as once, few, many or a class when expanded.

abundance	d_gene	v_gene	j_gene	len	CDR3aa	CDR3nt
.	.	TRBV12-3/TRBV12-4	TRBJ2-3	13	CASSLNSGDTQYF	TGTGCCAGCAGTTTAAACAGTGGGGATACGCAGTATTTT
.	TRBD1	TRBV5-1	TRBJ1-2	15	CASSPTGGGNYGYTF	TGCGCCAGCAGCCCTACAGGGGGCGGAAACTATGGCTACACCTTC
.	.	TRBV6-5	TRBJ1-1	14	CASNNIALNTEAFF	TGTGCCAGCAATAACATAGCCCTGAACACTGAAGCTTTCTTT
.	.	TRBV7-8	TRBJ1-1	15	CASRRRGGAGTEAFF	TGTGCCAGCAGACGTCGCGGGGGGGCTGGCACTGAAGCTTTCTTT
.	.	TRBV21-1	TRBJ2-1	16	CASSRKRTPDGNEQFF	TGTGCCAGCAGCAGAAAGCGGACGCCCGACGGGAATGAGCAGTTCTTC
.	.	TRBV5-1	TRBJ1-4	16	CASSLSVVGVNEKLFF	TGCGCCAGCAGCTTGTCGGTGGTTGGTGTTAATGAAAAACTGTTTTTT
.	.	TRBV29-1	TRBJ2-1	13	CSVEGSVYNEQFF	TGCAGCGTTGAGGGTAGCGTCTACAATGAGCAGTTCTTC
.	.	TRBV5-5	TRBJ1-6	14	CASSLQGNNSPLHF	TGTGCCAGCAGCTTGCAGGGTAATAATTCACCCCTCCACTTT
.	.	TRBV4-2	TRBJ2-4	14	CASSQDSAKNIQYF	TGTGCCAGCAGCCAAGATTCTGCCAAAAACATTCAGTACTTC
once	.	TRBV5-4	TRBJ1-1	14	CASSLELGSHEAFF	TGTGCCAGCAGCTTGGAGCTAGGCTCCCATGAAGCTTTCTTT
.	.	TRBV7-3	TRBJ2-1	16	CASSLKGAGGWDEQFF	TGTGCCAGCAGCCTCAAGGGGGCGGGAGGATGGGATGAGCAGTTCTTC
.	.	TRBV3-1/TRBV3-2	TRBJ1-4	14	CASSAVGRDEKLFF	TGTGCCAGCAGCGCGGTGGGGAGGGATGAAAAACTGTTTTTT
.	.	TRBV5-1	TRBJ1-5	15	CASSPGTGLVQPQHF	TGCGCCAGCTCTCCGGGAACAGGGCTGGTTCAGCCCCAGCATTTT
.	TRBD1	TRBV3-1/TRBV3-2	TRBJ2-3	15	CASSWDSSSTDTQYF	TGTGCCAGCAGCTGGGACAGTTCTAGCACAGATACGCAGTATTTT
.	TRBD1	TRBV6-5	TRBJ1-1	14	CASSYSGSGQGTFF	TGTGCCAGCAGTTACTCGGGTTCGGGACAGGGAACCTTCTTT
once	.	TRBV5-1	TRBJ2-7	18	CASSLVDGHTLLSYEQYF	TGCGCCAGCAGCTTGGTTGATGGACATACCCTACTCTCCTACGAGCAGTACTTC